This passage covers 18 T cell receptor beta chains from one sample sequenced in a study of CD8 T cells in Susac syndrome. RNA totalling about 0.5 to 1 ug underwent reverse transcription with random hexamers. TCRdb recomputed calls from the immunoSEQ multiplex PCR reads with MiXCR, one row per CDR3 protein. The sample carries roughly 200,000 distinct CDR3 sequences, approximately 95% recorded once. The specimen was CD4+ T cells from PBMCs. These receptors were taken from a human donor with multiple sclerosis.

The chain couples TRBV4-2 to TRBJ2-7, with no clear D. CDR3 size: 12 residues. Trimming removed 3 bases at V and 7 bases at J, with 10 bases between. Looked up from germline, CDR1 is LGHNA and CDR2 is YNFKEQ. CDR3 protein: CASSHKKGEQYV. CDR3 coding DNA: TGTGCCAGCAGCCATAAGAAAGGTGAGCAGTACGTC.

V usage is TRBV20-1 and J usage is TRBJ1-2, with a possible D match to TRBD1 (5 bases). Germline V gives CDR1 DFQATT, CDR2 SNEGSKA (reference sequence). CDR3 length: 11 residues. CDR3 residues: CSGYGGDGYTF. CDR3 nucleotides: TGCAGCGGGTACGGGGGGGATGGCTACACCTTC.

The chain couples TRBV7-9 to TRBJ1-6; the match to TRBD1 covers 9 bases. Germline assignment: CDR1 SEHNR and CDR2 FQNEAQ (reference sequence). There are 14 residues in the CDR3. The J segment lost 8 bases and the V segment lost 5 bases, leaving 4 bases of the junction unmatched. The CDR3 sequence is CASSPRTGDSPLHF. The CDR3 nucleotides are TGTGCCAGCAGCCCCCGGACAGGGGATTCACCCCTCCACTTT.

The V gene is TRBV5-1, the J gene TRBJ2-1; weak D call: TRBD1 (6 bases). CDR3 length equals 15 residues. V lost 2 bases and J lost 2, with 11 bases in between. Germline V gives CDR1 SGHRS, CDR2 YFSETQ. DNA of the CDR3: TGCGCCAGCAGCTTCGAAAGGACAGCCTACAATGAGCAGTTCTTC. This gives the protein CASSFERTAYNEQFF.

This rearrangement joins TRBV3-1 to TRBJ1-2; D is unclear. V dropped 6 bases and J dropped 0 bases, with 14 bases sitting between them. Germline V lookup: CDR1 LGHDT, CDR2 YNNKEL (reference sequence). This CDR3 has 15 amino acids. DNA of the CDR3: TGTGCCAGCAGTGCACAGATGCTAACTAACTATGGCTACACCTTC. This translates into CASSAQMLTNYGYTF.

To note about this clonotype: The limits of the CDR3 on the DNA are not certain, so only TCRdb's listed CDR3 is given. The rearrangement uses TRBV1 and TRBJ2-1; no DNA check was done on the table's D call, TRBD2. TRBV1 is termed a pseudogene. The CDR3 adds up to 16 amino acids, both ends counted. The CDR3 sequence is CTSSRNVGGGADEQFF.

The CDR3 region is CASRSRGGDHEQFF. The CDR3 coding sequence is TGTGCCAGCAGGAGCAGGGGGGGCGACCATGAGCAGTTCTTC. The chain combines TRBV2 with TRBJ2-1; either TRBD1 or TRBD2 may fit D (7 bases each). Germline-derived CDR1 and CDR2 are SNHLY and FYNNEI. Trimming shortened V by 6 bases and J by 8 bases, and 17 bases separated the two germline ends. This CDR3 has 14 amino acids. The entire variable domain, with the rest obtained from reference TRBV2 and TRBJ2-1, is as follows: EPEVTQTPSHQVTQMGQEVILRCVPISNHLYFYWYRQILGQKVEFLVSFYNNEISEKSEIFDDQFSVERPDGSNFTLKIRSTKLEDSAMYFCASRSRGGDHEQFFGPGTRLTVL.

The chain employs TRBV9 and TRBJ2-2; 7 nucleotides align to TRBD1. This CDR3 is 16 amino acids long. With V trimmed by 1 base and J by 4 bases, 7 bases remained unmatched. Germline V gene data show CDR1 as SGDLS and CDR2 as YYNGEE. CDR3 coding DNA: TGTGCCAGCAGCGTAATTAGGGACAGAGGCACCGGGGAGCTGTTTTTT. It encodes CASSVIRDRGTGELFF.

The CDR3 DNA follows: TGTGCCTGGAGTGTACTTCGGGTTTCCGAAGCTTTCTTT. This gives the protein CAWSVLRVSEAFF. V usage is TRBV30 and J usage is TRBJ1-1; D ambiguous. The CDR3 loop spans 13 amino acids. In germline, CDR1 is GTSNPN, CDR2 SVGIG (reference sequence). V lost 0 bases and J 8 bases, leaving 13 bases between the germline ends.

The chain uses TRBV7-9 and TRBJ1-6; TRBD1 might be the D (6 bases). This CDR3 region has 12 residues. With 5 bases removed from V and 10 bases from J, the gap between germline ends came to 9 bases. From germline, CDR1 is SEHNR and CDR2 FQNEAQ (reference sequence). Here the CDR3 DNA reads TGTGCCAGCAGCGCAGGGGCATCACCCCTCCACTTT. This sequence encodes CASSAGASPLHF.

The chain recombines TRBV15 with TRBJ1-1; the match to TRBD1 covers 8 bases. The germline V gene encodes CDR1 LNHNV and CDR2 YYDKDF (reference sequence). This CDR3 has 16 residues. V lost 5 bases, J lost 0 bases, and 8 bases stayed unmatched. Here the CDR3 DNA reads TGTGCCACCAGCCCCGGACAGGGACTTATGAACACTGAAGCTTTCTTT. It codes for CATSPGQGLMNTEAFF.

The chain joins TRBV6-5 to TRBJ2-1; the D gene is possibly TRBD1 (6 bases). Per the germline V gene, CDR1 is MNHEY and CDR2 is SVGAGI. Trimming shortened V by 5 bases and J by 4 bases, and 15 bases separated the two germline ends. The CDR3 runs 15 residues. CDR3 nucleotides: TGTGCCAGCAGTCGAGGCAGGGGCGGATACAATGAGCAGTTCTTC. Translating gives CASSRGRGGYNEQFF.

CDR3 sequence: CSASLTVTDTQYF. CDR3 nucleotide sequence: TGCAGTGCTAGTTTAACGGTCACAGATACGCAGTATTTT. V and J are TRBV20-1 and TRBJ2-3; D gene ambiguous. Germline V gives CDR1 DFQATT, CDR2 SNEGSKA (reference sequence). This CDR3 has 13 amino acids. V lost 3 bases to trimming and J lost 2 bases, with 9 bases between them.

CDR3 region: CASTSGQAWETQYF. Here the CDR3 DNA reads TGTGCCAGCACATCGGGGCAAGCTTGGGAGACCCAGTACTTC. The rearrangement joins TRBV9 to TRBJ2-5; D may correspond to TRBD1 or TRBD2 (5 bases each). V was clipped by 6 bases and J by 5 bases, with 17 bases between them. Germline CDR1 reads SGDLS; CDR2 reads YYNGEE. The length of the CDR3 is 14 residues. The full variable domain, in which reference TRBV9 and TRBJ2-5 provide the parts outside the CDR3, is DSGVTQTPKHLITATGQRVTLRCSPRSGDLSVYWYQQSLDQGLQFLIQYYNGEERAKGNILERFSAQQFPDLHSELNLSSLELGDSALYFCASTSGQAWETQYFGPGTRLLVL.

The genes are TRBV30 and TRBJ2-1; 11 nucleotides match TRBD2. The germline CDR1 and CDR2 sequences are GTSNPN and SVGIG (reference sequence). With 0 bases clipped from V and 6 bases from J, the junction kept 1 base outside the gene matches. The CDR3 totals 14 residues. The CDR3 sequence is CAWSVTSGGNEQFF. The CDR3 nucleotides read TGTGCCTGGAGTGTAACTAGCGGGGGCAATGAGCAGTTCTTC.

This clonotype was found once. V gene TRBV3-1 combines with J gene TRBJ1-1; tentative D call: TRBD1 (5 bases). The ends were cut back, 3 bases at V and 6 bases at J, with 20 bases in the middle. The CDR3 runs to 16 residues. Germline CDR1 is LGHDT and CDR2 is YNNKEL (reference sequence). The CDR3 protein is CASSHPRLQGSAEAFF. The DNA for the CDR3 is TGTGCCAGCAGCCACCCCCGCTTGCAGGGAAGTGCTGAAGCTTTCTTT.

J is TRBJ1-4 and V is TRBV29-1, with 8 bases aligning to TRBD1. V lost 2 bases to trimming and J lost 7 bases; unmatched junction nucleotides: 6. Germline loops: CDR1 SQVTM, CDR2 ANQGSEA. This CDR3 region has 14 residues. The CDR3 here is CSVELQGGREKLFF. The CDR3 bases are TGCAGCGTTGAACTACAGGGGGGCCGTGAAAAACTGTTTTTT.

The genes are TRBV7-2 and TRBJ2-1; D might be TRBD2 (6 bases). This CDR3 comprises 13 residues. Trimming removed 4 bases from V and 10 bases from J, with 14 bases in between. Germline V CDR1 and CDR2: SGHTA, FQGNSA. CDR3 loop: CASSWGWREEQFF. In DNA, the CDR3 is TGTGCCAGCAGCTGGGGATGGCGGGAAGAGCAGTTCTTC.